The T cell receptor (beta chain) described here comes from a study of identical twins. Study results and limitations: Twin-shared out-of-frame alpha sequences were enriched for low generation probability. Models underestimated out-of-frame TCR alpha sharing in monozygotic twins. Out-of-frame beta sequences exhibited a weaker degree of excess twin sharing.

The CDR3 loop spans 16 amino acids. Trimming at V came to 4 bases and at J to 5 bases, leaving 5 bases not matched to a gene. Looked up from germline, CDR1 is PRHDT and CDR2 is FYEKMQ (reference sequence). Unique molecular identifiers were present on cDNA, and template switching added a universal primer site. TCRdb reanalysed the 5' RACE reads using MiXCR and keeps one entry per CDR3 protein. The sample shows approximately 590,000 distinct CDR3 sequences, 9.6% of them seen only once. Concerning this clonotype: Antigen specificity is unknown.

In addition, the sample was reused for a study of yellow fever vaccine responses in identical twins.

The sequenced sample was PBMCs. This chain connects TRBV13 to TRBJ2-5; 15 positions agree with TRBD2. This sequence was found in a young woman in good health. The chain's CDR3 is CASSSRTSGGGETQYF. The CDR3 bases are TGTGCCAGCAGCTCAAGGACTAGCGGGGGGGGCGAGACCCAGTACTTC.